A selection of T cell receptor beta chains follows, all from one sample in a study of regulatory T cells in long-lasting Graves disease. MiXCR, run by TCRdb on the multiplex PCR reads, gives a single entry per CDR3 protein. The sample yields about 440,000 distinct CDR3 sequences, 14% to 15% seen once. These data also formed part of another study, on T cells in Graves' hyperthyroidism and ophthalmopathy.

Specimen: peripheral blood mononuclear cells (PBMCs), collected at new diagnosis, from a patient treated with antithyroid drugs. Every receptor here comes from a woman under 40 with Graves disease. CDR3s include the opening cysteine and the closing phenylalanine or tryptophan. A D gene is named only where the DNA matches it firmly. A row's size may be missing; if present it is once, few, many or a size class.

D: TRBD2
V: TRBV5-1
size: many
J: TRBJ2-1
DNA: TGCGCCAGCAGCTTGGGGACTAGAAGTGAGCAGTTCTTC
CDR3: CASSLGTRSEQFF

D: -
V: TRBV20-1
size: -
J: TRBJ1-2
DNA: TGCAGTGCTAGAGCAGCTTACTTTTACCAGAACTATGGCTACACCTTC
CDR3: CSARAAYFYQNYGYTF

D: TRBD2
V: TRBV7-3
size: -
J: TRBJ2-2
DNA: TGTACCAGCGGCTTATATGACGGGAGGGGAACCGGGGAGCTGTTTTTT
CDR3: CTSGLYDGRGTGELFF

D: -
V: TRBV5-1
size: -
J: TRBJ2-3
DNA: TGCGCCAGCAGCTTGGATGTCGTCCTTCTACTGAGCACAGATACGCAGTATTTT
CDR3: CASSLDVVLLLSTDTQYF

D: TRBD1
V: TRBV25-1
size: -
J: TRBJ2-5
DNA: TGTGCCAGCTTCCCGTACAGGGGACGCCTCCAAGAGACCCAGTACTTC
CDR3: CASFPYRGRLQETQYF

D: TRBD2
V: TRBV2
size: many
J: TRBJ2-5
DNA: TGTGCCAGCCCACAGCGGGAGTTAGGGACCCAGTACTTC
CDR3: CASPQRELGTQYF

D: -
V: TRBV25-1
size: many
J: TRBJ2-1
DNA: TGTGCCAGCAGCCGGGCGGGGCCCGACAATGAGCAGTTCTTC
CDR3: CASSRAGPDNEQFF

D: -
V: TRBV14
size: -
J: TRBJ2-1
DNA: TGTGCCAGCAGCCCCGAAAGTAATGAGCAGTTCTTC
CDR3: CASSPESNEQFF

D: TRBD2
V: TRBV27
size: few
J: TRBJ2-1
DNA: TGTGCCAGCAGTTTATTGTTTCAACCGGGACTAGCGGGAGGGGCTGAGCAGTTCTTC
CDR3: CASSLLFQPGLAGGAEQFF

D: TRBD2
V: TRBV19
size: -
J: TRBJ2-2
DNA: TGTGCCAGTAGTATTAGGACTAGCGGGAGTTTTGACACCGGGGAGCTGTTTTTT
CDR3: CASSIRTSGSFDTGELFF

D: -
V: TRBV7-8
size: -
J: TRBJ2-1
DNA: TGTGCCAGCAGCTTAGTGAGGGGTTCGGTACAGGGTGAGCAGTTCTTC
CDR3: CASSLVRGSVQGEQFF

D: -
V: TRBV19
size: few
J: TRBJ1-2
DNA: TGTGCCAGTAATAAGGCCTCGGCTAACTATGGCTACACCTTC
CDR3: CASNKASANYGYTF

D: -
V: TRBV7-3
size: -
J: TRBJ2-1
DNA: TGTGCCAGCAGCTCTCAGGGTCATGAGCAGTTCTTC
CDR3: CASSSQGHEQFF

D: -
V: TRBV14
size: few
J: TRBJ1-2
DNA: TGTGCCAGCAGCCAACATGGCTACACCTTC
CDR3: CASSQHGYTF

D: -
V: TRBV12-3/TRBV12-4
size: -
J: TRBJ2-3
DNA: TGTGCCAGCAGTTCAATGGGAGATACGCAGTATTTT
CDR3: CASSSMGDTQYF

D: TRBD2
V: TRBV29-1
size: -
J: TRBJ2-3
DNA: TGCAGCCCAACACTAGCGGGAGACACAGATACGCAGTATTTT
CDR3: CSPTLAGDTDTQYF

D: -
V: TRBV7-2
size: many
J: TRBJ2-5
DNA: TGTGCCAGCAGCTTACCCGACGGATGGGAGACCCAGTACTTC
CDR3: CASSLPDGWETQYF

D: -
V: TRBV29-1
size: -
J: TRBJ2-2
DNA: TGCAGCGCCCGGAAACCTGGGACATCGAACACCGGGGAGCTGTTTTTT
CDR3: CSARKPGTSNTGELFF